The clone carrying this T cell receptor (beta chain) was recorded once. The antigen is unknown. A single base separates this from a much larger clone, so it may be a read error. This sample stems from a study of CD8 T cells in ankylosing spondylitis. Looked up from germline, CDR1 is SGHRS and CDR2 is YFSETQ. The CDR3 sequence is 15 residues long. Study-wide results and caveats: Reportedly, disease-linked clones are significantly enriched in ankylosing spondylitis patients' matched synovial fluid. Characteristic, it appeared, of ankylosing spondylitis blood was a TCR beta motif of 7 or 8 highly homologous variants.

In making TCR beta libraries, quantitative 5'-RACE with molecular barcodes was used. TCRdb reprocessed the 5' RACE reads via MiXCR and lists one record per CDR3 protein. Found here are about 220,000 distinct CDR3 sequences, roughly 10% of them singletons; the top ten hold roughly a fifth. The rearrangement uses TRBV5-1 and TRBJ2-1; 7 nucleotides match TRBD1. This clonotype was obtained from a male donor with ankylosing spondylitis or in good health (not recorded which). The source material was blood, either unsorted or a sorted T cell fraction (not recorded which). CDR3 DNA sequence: TGCGCCTGCAGCTCGGGACAGAGCTCCTACAATGAGCAGTTCTTC. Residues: CACSSGQSSYNEQFF.